Following are 27 T cell receptor beta chains from one sample sequenced in a study of T cell repertoires in breast cancer. Paired alpha-beta TCRs of CD8+ T cells were analyzed by expanded emulsion RT-PCR. During the second nested PCR, blocking oligonucleotides suppressed genes that were not paired. One entry per CDR3 protein, called by TCRdb with MiXCR from the emulsion pairing reads. This table has over a hundred distinct CDR3 sequences, about 40% appearing once. Specimen: CD8+ T cells. These receptors came from a pool of human donors with breast cancer or a healthy control (not recorded which).

A few counts support this clonotype. The chain combines TRBV7-2 with TRBJ1-6; D unresolved. This CDR3 region has 13 residues. CDR1 is SGHTA, CDR2 FQGNSA, per germline. V shed 1 base and J shed 8 bases, with 6 bases lying between them. Written as DNA, the CDR3 is TGTGCCAGCAGCTTAGAGTTATATTCACCCCTCCACTTT. Protein sequence: CASSLELYSPLHF.

The V call is TRBV7-6, the J call TRBJ2-5; D uncertain. CDR3 length: 12 amino acids. Trimming removed 7 bases at V and 5 bases at J, with 11 bases between. Germline V gives CDR1 SGHVS, CDR2 FNYEAQ. In nucleotides, the CDR3 is TGTGCCAGCAACATGGCTGGGGAGACCCAGTACTTC. Translation gives CASNMAGETQYF.

Concerning this clonotype itself: Germline and junction disagree at one end, which may indicate a read error. V and J are TRBV7-3 and TRBJ1-2; TRBD1 might be the D (6 bases). Germline loops: CDR1 SGHTA, CDR2 FQGTGA. This CDR3 comprises 13 residues. CDR3 in DNA: TGTGCCAGCAGCTTAAAGGGGGGCTATGGCTTCAACTTC. It codes for CASSLKGGYGFNF. Supplemented by reference TRBV7-3 and TRBJ1-2, the full variable domain reads GAGVSQTPSNKVTEKGKYVELRCDPISGHTALYWYRQSLGQGPEFLIYFQGTGAADDSGLPNDRFFAVRPEGSVSTLKIQRTERGDSAVYLCASSLKGGYGFNFGSGTRLTVV.

This clonotype is judged medium-sized (0.01 to 0.1%). This may come from a read error, since a much larger clone is one base off. The chain has TRBV7-6 and TRBJ2-5; a possible D gene is TRBD2 (5 bases). Per the germline V gene, CDR1 is SGHVS and CDR2 is FNYEAQ. The V end was cut by 5 bases, the J end by 9 bases, with 13 bases between. This CDR3 region has 12 residues. Written as DNA, the CDR3 is TGTGCCAGCAGCATGACTGGGGAGTCCCAGTACTTC. It yields the protein CASSMTGESQYF. Full variable domain (remainder filled in from reference TRBV7-6 and TRBJ2-5): GAGVSQSPRYKVTKRGQDVALRCDPISGHVSLYWYRQALGQGPEFLTYFNYEAQQDKSGLPNDRFSAERPEGSISTLTIQRTEQRDSAMYRCASSMTGESQYFGPGTRLLVL.

By share, this clonotype ranks as hyperexpanded. The chain joins TRBV7-6 to TRBJ2-6; D remains unclear. The CDR3 contains 14 residues. V dropped 5 bases and J dropped 0 bases, with 5 bases sitting between them. Germline V gene lookup returns CDR1 SGHVS and CDR2 FNYEAQ. The CDR3 nucleotides are TGTGCCAGCAGCCCAGACTCTGGGGCCAACGTCCTGACTTTC. Protein product: CASSPDSGANVLTF. Full variable domain (remainder filled in from reference TRBV7-6 and TRBJ2-6): GAGVSQSPRYKVTKRGQDVALRCDPISGHVSLYWYRQALGQGPEFLTYFNYEAQQDKSGLPNDRFSAERPEGSISTLTIQRTEQRDSAMYRCASSPDSGANVLTFGAGSRLTVL.

With regard to this clonotype: At one end, the junction sequence differs from germline, possibly due to a read error. This chain joins TRBV6-8 and TRBJ2-1; D remains unclear. The germline gives CDR1 MNHGY, CDR2 SAAAGT. CDR3 length: 14 residues. The CDR3 region has the DNA TGTGCCAGCAACGGTAGGGCCATCAACAATGAGCGGTTCTTC. Translation: CASNGRAINNERFF.

The CDR3 bases are TGTGCCAGCAGTTTCTCAGATTACAATGAGCAGTTCTTC. Translating it yields CASSFSDYNEQFF. The chain employs TRBV6-8 and TRBJ2-1; no firm D call. Germline loops: CDR1 MNHGY, CDR2 SAAAGT. The CDR3 is 13 amino acids. Trimming removed 4 bases from V and 4 bases from J, with 8 bases in between.

This clonotype was found a few times. No conserved phenylalanine or tryptophan is present at the end of the CDR3, so a read error is the likely explanation. The limits of the CDR3 on the DNA are not certain, so only TCRdb's listed CDR3 is given. The J gene is TRBJ2-5, the V gene TRBV6-6; the table names TRBD1, a call not compared with the DNA. CDR1 and CDR2 from the germline V gene are MNHNY and SVGAGI (reference sequence). The CDR3 is 12 residues long, ends included. CDR3 loop: CASSYSGRPEDL.

This clonotype was detected a few times. A much larger clone differs by one base, so this may be a read error. V and J are TRBV7-2 and TRBJ1-3; D ambiguous. The germline gives CDR1 SGHTA, CDR2 FQGNSA. The CDR3 is 12 residues long. V lost 3 bases to trimming and J lost 2 bases, with 2 bases between them. The CDR3 protein is CASSFTGNTIYF. CDR3 sequence (DNA): TGTGCCAGCAGCTTTACTGGAAACACCATATATTTT.

Concerning this clonotype itself: The junction does not match germline at one end; this may be a read error. The chain has TRBV7-3 and TRBJ2-3, with a possible D match to TRBD2 (6 bases). CDR1 SGHTA and CDR2 FQGTGA come from the germline V gene. The CDR3 has 15 residues. This chain's CDR3 is CASSLMGSLGGTQCF. In DNA, the CDR3 is TGTGCCAGCAGCTTAATGGGCAGTCTCGGGGGTACGCAGTGTTTT.

In its sample, this clonotype is medium-sized. This chain joins TRBV7-6 and TRBJ2-6; no firm D call. CDR3 length: 14 residues. Per germline, CDR1 SGHVS and CDR2 FNYEAQ. Trimming took off 4 bases at V and 1 base at J, with 5 bases between the two ends. DNA of the CDR3: TGTGCCAGCAGCTCAGATTCTGGGGCCAACGTCCTGACTTTC. This sequence encodes CASSSDSGANVLTF.

This clonotype is classed as large. V gene TRBV28 combines with J gene TRBJ1-4; TRBD1 might be the D (6 bases). V was clipped by 8 bases and J by 0 bases, with 13 bases between them. Germline V lookup: CDR1 MDHEN, CDR2 SYDVKM. CDR3 length: 15 amino acids. In DNA form, the CDR3 reads TGTGCCAGCCATCGAGGGGGGCCAACTAATGAAAAACTGTTTTTT. This codes for CASHRGGPTNEKLFF.

Note on this clonotype: Likely a read error: the CDR3 ends without its conserved phenylalanine or tryptophan. It is unclear where the CDR3 begins or ends on the DNA, so no DNA is shown, and the CDR3 is as TCRdb lists it. This chain links TRBV7-3 with TRBJ1-6. The CDR3 spans 15 amino acids, including both terminal residues. Per germline, CDR1 SGHTA and CDR2 FQGTGA. CDR3 amino acids: CASSLTEGGNSPLNS.

The chain uses TRBV28 and TRBJ1-5; D ambiguous. CDR3 length: 12 residues. CDR1 is MDHEN and CDR2 is SYDVKM in the germline V gene. With 5 bases removed from V and 6 bases from J, the gap between germline ends came to 8 bases. The CDR3 loop reads CASSRKGQPQHF. In nucleotides, the CDR3 is TGTGCCAGCAGTAGGAAGGGTCAGCCCCAGCATTTT.

This clonotype is labeled as large. This may arise from a read error, as a much more abundant clone is one base away. The rearrangement joins TRBV6-1 to TRBJ2-1; 8 bases line up with TRBD2. CDR1 is MNHNS and CDR2 is SASEGT in the germline V gene. With V trimmed by 7 bases and J by 6 bases, 8 bases remained unmatched. This CDR3 spans 14 amino acids. The CDR3 here is CASNGRAISNEQFF. CDR3 sequence (DNA): TGTGCCAGCAACGGGAGGGCCATTAGCAATGAGCAGTTCTTC.

This clonotype counts as large (0.1 to 1%). The genes are TRBV28 and TRBJ2-1; TRBD2 is a possible D gene (6 bases). The CDR3 extends over 12 amino acids. V gave up 10 bases and J gave up 2 bases, with 9 bases separating them. CDR1 is MDHEN, CDR2 SYDVKM, per germline. CDR3 protein: CATLAAYNEQFF. As DNA, the CDR3 is TGTGCCACACTAGCTGCCTACAATGAGCAGTTCTTC. Based on the CDR3 plus reference TRBV28 and TRBJ2-1, the full variable domain is DVKVTQSSRYLVKRTGEKVFLECVQDMDHENMFWYRQDPGLGLRLIYFSYDVKMKEKGDIPEGYSVSREKKERFSLILESASTNQTSMYLCATLAAYNEQFFGPGTRLTVL.

Comments on this clonotype: The junction differs from germline at one of its ends, possibly a read error. The chain links TRBV28 to TRBJ1-1; no firm D call. The CDR3 extends over 12 amino acids. Germline assignment: CDR1 MDHEN and CDR2 SYDVKM. In DNA, the CDR3 is TGTGCCACCCATAGCGGAAACACTGTAGCTTTCTTT. It is translated as CATHSGNTVAFF.

By sample share, this clonotype is large. The V gene is TRBV7-6, the J gene TRBJ1-4; D is unresolved. The length of the CDR3 is 14 residues. V lost 5 bases to trimming and J lost 4 bases, with 11 bases between them. Germline loops: CDR1 SGHVS, CDR2 FNYEAQ. The CDR3 bases are TGTGCCAGCAGCGCCCTGACGGTTAATGAAAAACTGTTTTTT. Translation: CASSALTVNEKLFF.

This clonotype was counted only a few times. The V and J genes are TRBV7-3 and TRBJ1-2, with no clear D. Germline lookup yields CDR1 SGHTA and CDR2 FQGTGA. The CDR3 contains 13 residues. V lost 1 base and J lost 4, with 7 bases in between. The CDR3, as DNA: TGTGCCAGCAGCTTAATCGTTGGCTATGGCTACACCTTC. It codes for CASSLIVGYGYTF.

To note about this clonotype: Germline is not matched at one junction end, which may reflect a read error. This chain uses TRBV7-3 with TRBJ1-6; D unclear. From germline, CDR1 is SGHTA and CDR2 FQGTGA. The CDR3 is 15 amino acids. The chain's CDR3 is CAGSLTEGGDSPLHF. The CDR3 DNA sequence: TGTGCCGGCAGCTTAACTGAAGGAGGAGATTCGCCCCTCCACTTT.

The chain joins TRBV28 to TRBJ1-1; D gene ambiguous. Germline CDR1 and CDR2: MDHEN and SYDVKM. The CDR3 runs to 12 residues. V lost 10 bases and J 1 base, leaving 10 bases between the germline ends. CDR3 sequence reads: CATINGNTEAFF. The CDR3 DNA reads TGTGCCACCATTAACGGGAACACTGAAGCTTTCTTT. Based on the CDR3 plus reference TRBV28 and TRBJ1-1, the full variable domain is DVKVTQSSRYLVKRTGEKVFLECVQDMDHENMFWYRQDPGLGLRLIYFSYDVKMKEKGDIPEGYSVSREKKERFSLILESASTNQTSMYLCATINGNTEAFFGQGTRLTVV.

V is TRBV7-2 and J is TRBJ2-1; perhaps TRBD2 as D (7 bases). This CDR3 is 17 amino acids long. Germline V CDR1 and CDR2: SGHTA, FQGNSA. Trimming stripped 1 base from V and 0 bases from J, with 13 bases between. CDR3 loop: CASSLVGGRSSYNEQFF. CDR3 sequence (DNA): TGTGCCAGCAGCTTAGTCGGGGGGCGTAGCTCCTACAATGAGCAGTTCTTC.

Judged by abundance, this clonotype is hyperexpanded (1% or more). The chain is built from TRBV7-3 and TRBJ1-1; 10 nucleotides match TRBD1. Germline assignment: CDR1 SGHTA and CDR2 FQGTGA. V lost 3 bases, J lost 0 bases, and 1 base stayed unmatched. The CDR3 length is 15 residues. The CDR3 DNA is TGTGCCAGCAGCTTGACAGGGGGCATGAACACTGAAGCTTTCTTT. Amino acid sequence: CASSLTGGMNTEAFF.

The chain employs TRBV7-2 and TRBJ2-1; 7 bases agree with TRBD1. CDR3 length equals 15 residues. V was clipped by 7 bases and J by 8 bases; unmatched bases: 14. Germline-derived CDR1 and CDR2 are SGHTA and FQGNSA. The CDR3 reads CASTNPDRPHDEQFF. In DNA form, the CDR3 reads TGTGCCAGCACCAACCCGGACAGGCCCCATGATGAGCAGTTCTTC.

In its sample, this clonotype ranks as medium-sized. This chain joins TRBV7-6 and TRBJ2-6; D is uncertain. The V and J ends lost 4 bases and 3 bases respectively, with 7 bases between them. From germline, CDR1 is SGHVS and CDR2 FNYEAQ. The CDR3 is 14 residues long. In DNA form, the CDR3 reads TGTGCCAGCAGCTCAGACTTTGGGGCCAACGTCCTGACTTTC. This sequence encodes CASSSDFGANVLTF.

With regard to this clonotype: A much more abundant neighbour one base away suggests this may be a read error. This chain joins TRBV6-5 and TRBJ2-1; D is possibly TRBD2 (5 bases). CDR3 size: 14 residues. Trimming cost V 7 bases and J 5 bases, with 15 bases left between them. CDR1 and CDR2 from the germline V gene are MNHEY and SVGAGI. The CDR3 coding sequence is TGTGCCAGCAACTTGAGGGCCATTGACAATGAGCAGTTCTTC. Translation: CASNLRAIDNEQFF.

The chain links TRBV7-3 to TRBJ1-2; D gene uncertain. In germline, CDR1 is SGHTA, CDR2 FQGTGA. The CDR3 is made up of 13 amino acids. V shed 3 bases and J shed 4 bases, with 9 bases lying between them. CDR3 loop: CASSFNVVYGYTF. The DNA for the CDR3 is TGTGCCAGCAGCTTTAACGTGGTCTATGGCTACACCTTC. The complete variable domain, with remaining parts taken from reference TRBV7-3 and TRBJ1-2, reads GAGVSQTPSNKVTEKGKYVELRCDPISGHTALYWYRQSLGQGPEFLIYFQGTGAADDSGLPNDRFFAVRPEGSVSTLKIQRTERGDSAVYLCASSFNVVYGYTFGSGTRLTVV.